These 10 T cell receptor beta chains originate from one sample sequenced in a study of response to subunit inactivated influenza vaccine. TCRdb processed the RT-PCR reads anew with MiXCR; each CDR3 protein has one entry. The table has roughly 180,000 distinct CDR3 sequences, nearly 9.5% seen once. The sequencing used non-naive T cells sorted from PBMCs, collected on the day of vaccination. The receptors were gathered from a man aged 50-60 years who received an inactivated influenza vaccine.

This clonotype was detected a few times. The V call is TRBV2, the J call TRBJ2-1; D gene uncertain. The CDR3 consists of 14 residues. CDR1 is SNHLY, CDR2 FYNNEI, per germline. V lost 3 bases and J 6 bases, leaving 12 bases between the germline ends. In nucleotides, the CDR3 is TGTGCCAGCAGTGATCTCGTGAAAGGCAATGAGCAGTTCTTC. Translating gives CASSDLVKGNEQFF. Using reference TRBV2 and TRBJ2-1 for the parts outside the CDR3, the full variable domain is EPEVTQTPSHQVTQMGQEVILRCVPISNHLYFYWYRQILGQKVEFLVSFYNNEISEKSEIFDDQFSVERPDGSNFTLKIRSTKLEDSAMYFCASSDLVKGNEQFFGPGTRLTVL.

This clonotype appeared many times. This chain links TRBV6-5 with TRBJ1-2, with 9 positions matching TRBD1. CDR1 and CDR2 from the germline V gene are MNHEY and SVGAGI. This CDR3 spans 14 amino acids. The V and J ends lost 0 bases and 7 bases, in that order; junction bases with no gene match: 3. The CDR3 nucleotides read TGTGCCAGCAGTTACTCAGGGACAGGGTCTGGCTACACCTTC. This sequence encodes CASSYSGTGSGYTF.

This clonotype was detected ten times or more. The chain links TRBV5-1 to TRBJ2-7; weak D call: TRBD2 (5 bases). V lost 0 bases and J lost 0, with 7 bases in between. Germline V gives CDR1 SGHRS, CDR2 YFSETQ. The CDR3 contains 14 residues. The CDR3 protein is CASSLDGISYEQYF. The CDR3 DNA reads as TGCGCCAGCAGCTTGGACGGGATCTCCTACGAGCAGTACTTC.

This clonotype was found a few times. The chain recombines TRBV19 with TRBJ1-5; 12 nucleotides agree with TRBD1. The CDR3 is 15 amino acids. From germline, CDR1 is LNHDA and CDR2 SQIVND (reference sequence). The V segment lost 7 bases and the J segment 7 bases; nucleotides outside the gene matches: 8. CDR3 region: CASKGGDRGQQPQHF. DNA of the CDR3: TGTGCCAGTAAAGGGGGGGACAGGGGGCAGCAGCCCCAGCATTTT.

This clonotype was counted between two and nine times. The chain links TRBV28 to TRBJ1-1; D gene ambiguous. The CDR3 extends over 14 amino acids. Germline V gene lookup returns CDR1 MDHEN and CDR2 SYDVKM. V shed 2 bases and J shed 4 bases, with 11 bases lying between them. CDR3 nucleotides: TGTGCCAGCAGTTTAAGTACGGGATCCACTGAAGCTTTCTTT. This translates into CASSLSTGSTEAFF.

This clonotype occurred many times. This chain uses TRBV12-3 or TRBV12-4 with TRBJ1-5; weak D call: TRBD1 (5 bases). The CDR3 covers 12 residues. The V gene lost 1 base and the J gene lost 11 bases, with 9 bases spanning the gap. CDR3 amino acids: CASSLGAGAQHF. The CDR3 DNA reads TGTGCCAGCAGTTTAGGGGCGGGGGCCCAGCATTTT.

This clonotype was picked up a small number of times. The chain employs TRBV5-1 and TRBJ2-7; no definite D call. CDR3 size: 14 residues. Germline CDR1 is SGHRS and CDR2 is YFSETQ. Trimming removed 0 bases from V and 0 bases from J, with 7 bases in between. CDR3 loop: CASSLGAASYEQYF. The CDR3 DNA is TGCGCCAGCAGCTTGGGGGCGGCCTCCTACGAGCAGTACTTC.

This clonotype was counted at least ten times. CDR3 DNA sequence: TGTGCCAGCTCACCACCCATGGGGTCCAGCTCCTACGAGCAGTACTTC. This sequence encodes CASSPPMGSSSYEQYF. The V gene is TRBV18, the J gene TRBJ2-7, with D unclear. Trimming stripped 0 bases from V and 0 bases from J, with 12 bases between. This CDR3 has 16 residues. Germline values: CDR1 KGHSH, CDR2 LQKENI.

This clonotype showed up just a few times. The J gene is TRBJ2-1, the V gene TRBV4-1; 8 bases map to TRBD2. The CDR3 is 17 residues long. V shed 1 base, J shed 2 bases, and the junction held 7 bases outside the gene matches. The V gene's germline CDR1 is MGHRA and CDR2 YSYEKL. CDR3: CASSQVASGWTYNEQFF. As DNA, the CDR3 is TGCGCCAGCAGCCAAGTTGCTAGCGGGTGGACCTACAATGAGCAGTTCTTC.

This clonotype was observed at least ten times. The chain is built from TRBV6-2 or TRBV6-3 and TRBJ2-1; possibly TRBD1 for D (5 bases). Looked up from germline, CDR1 is MNHEY and CDR2 is SVGEGT. V lost 5 bases, J lost 6 bases, and 17 bases lay in between. CDR3 length: 15 residues. The CDR3 DNA reads as TGTGCCAGCAGTGACGCATCAAACAGGCTCAATGAGCAGTTCTTC. It codes for CASSDASNRLNEQFF.